The rows below give T cell receptor beta chains drawn from one sample of a study of cytomegalovirus exposure and HLA in healthy donors. Profiling relied on immunoSEQ multiplex PCR, and the TCRdb table lists in-frame clones only, not all of them. Of 130,000 to 150,000 clones in the sample, around 72% are singletons; the top ten hold over 2%. Sequencing used PBMCs. These receptors all come from a man aged 40-49 years in good health and CMV-seronegative. Both conserved end residues are part of each CDR3. The D gene is left open where the match is weak. Not every row has a clone size; where given, it reads once, few, many or a size class.

clone_size	v_call	j_call	cdr3_length	d_call	cdr3_nt	cdr3_aa
NA	TRBV23-1	TRBJ2-7	11	TRBD2	TGCGCCAGCGGCGGACTAGCGGAGACGTACTTC	CASGGLAETYF
NA	TRBV5-6	TRBJ2-5	16	TRBD2	TGTGCCAGCAGCCTCCCCGGGACTAGGACTGAAGAGACCCAGTACTTC	CASSLPGTRTEETQYF
NA	TRBV29-1	TRBJ2-3	14	TRBD2	TGCAGCGGAGTTACTAGCGGGTACACAGATACGCAGTATTTT	CSGVTSGYTDTQYF
once	TRBV4-1	TRBJ2-7	14	NA	TGCGCCAGCAGCCAAGGCGTAGCATTGAAAAAGCAGTACTTC	CASSQGVALKKQYF
NA	TRBV6-6	TRBJ1-2	11	NA	TGTGCCAGCAGTCCCCTCTATGGCTACACCTTC	CASSPLYGYTF
NA	TRBV28	TRBJ1-4	15	NA	TGTGCCAGCAGTTTTGGCACCCCAACTAATGAAAAACTGTTTTTT	CASSFGTPTNEKLFF
NA	TRBV10-2	TRBJ1-5	18	TRBD1	TGCGCCAGCAGACCTAACAGGGGGCCGGGTTATAGCAATCAGCCCCAGCATTTT	CASRPNRGPGYSNQPQHF
NA	TRBV28	TRBJ1-1	14	NA	TGTGCCAGCAGTTTAAAGCGGAAGAACACTGAAGCTTTCTTT	CASSLKRKNTEAFF
few	TRBV30	TRBJ1-1	17	NA	TGTGCCTGGAGTGTAGGCGTTGGGGCGGACGGGGGGACTGAAGCTTTCTTT	CAWSVGVGADGGTEAFF
NA	TRBV15	TRBJ1-2	14	NA	TGTGCCACCAGCAGGGATACAGGGATCGGAGGCTACACCTTC	CATSRDTGIGGYTF
NA	TRBV6-5	TRBJ1-2	16	TRBD1	TGTGCCAGCAGTTTCCTAGACAGGGGGCCTATCTATGGCTACACCTTC	CASSFLDRGPIYGYTF
NA	TRBV19	TRBJ2-1	13	TRBD1	TGTGCCAGTAGTATTGCGACCGGGACAGGGACGTTCTTC	CASSIATGTGTFF
NA	TRBV4-2	TRBJ1-2	15	NA	TGTGCCAGCACCTTACGGGACAAATTAAACTATGGCTACACCTTC	CASTLRDKLNYGYTF
few	TRBV5-4	TRBJ2-5	13	NA	TGTGCCAGCAGCTTCTGGCAGCAAGAGACCCAGTACTTC	CASSFWQQETQYF
once	TRBV28	TRBJ2-7	15	NA	TGTGCCAGCAGTTTGGCAGAGGCTAGCAGGTACGAGCAGTACTTC	CASSLAEASRYEQYF
NA	TRBV5-5	TRBJ2-7	15	NA	TGTGCCAGCAAACTCCGGGGGGCGACCTCCTACGAGCAGTACTTC	CASKLRGATSYEQYF
NA	TRBV5-1	TRBJ2-6	21	NA	TGCGCCAGCAGCTCTCCCCCCTTTGCAGTTAGAGGAGCCTCTGGGGCCAACGTCCTGACTTTC	CASSSPPFAVRGASGANVLTF